This entry lists 9 T cell receptor beta chains sequenced from one sample in a study of vaccination effects on CD4 cells after COVID-19. The data were produced by immunoSEQ multiplex PCR, yet TCRdb's version contains in-frame clones alone and is incomplete. Among 40,000 to 50,000 clones listed, roughly 72% were seen once. At the end of over 8 days of culture, CD4+ T cells were isolated. Of the BNT162b2 and mRNA-1273 vaccines, participants received two doses of one or the other. The antigens for these receptors are not known. The sample consisted of CD4+ T cells from PBMCs cultured without peptide, taken after COVID-19 vaccination. The source is a human donor who received a COVID-19 vaccine.

This chain connects TRBV7-9 to TRBJ1-3; 8 nucleotides line up with TRBD1. The CDR3 is 15 amino acids. CDR1 and CDR2 (germline): SEHNR, FQNEAQ (reference sequence). After removal of 0 bases from V and 3 bases from J, the junction contained 1 base not matched to a gene. CDR3 region: CASSLARGLGNTIYF. DNA for the CDR3: TGTGCCAGCAGCTTAGCCAGGGGGCTTGGAAACACCATATATTTT.

The chain uses TRBV7-9 and TRBJ2-7; 11 nucleotides match TRBD2. Per the germline V gene, CDR1 is SEHNR and CDR2 is FQNEAQ (reference sequence). CDR3 length: 14 amino acids. V lost 5 bases and J lost 2; bases outside the gene matches: 2. The CDR3 region is CASSGTSGTYEQYF. The DNA of the CDR3 is TGTGCCAGCAGCGGGACTAGCGGTACCTACGAGCAGTACTTC. Full variable domain (remainder filled in from reference TRBV7-9 and TRBJ2-7): DTGVSQNPRHKITKRGQNVTFRCDPISEHNRLYWYRQTLGQGPEFLTYFQNEAQLEKSRLLSDRFSAERPKGSFSTLEIQRTEQGDSAMYLCASSGTSGTYEQYFGPGTRLTVT.

Only a few counts were recorded for this clone. The chain links TRBV4-2 to TRBJ1-2; no definite D call. The CDR3 consists of 14 residues. V was shortened by 1 base and J by 3 bases, with 9 bases between the two germline ends. CDR1 LGHNA and CDR2 YNFKEQ come from the germline V gene. The CDR3 loop is CASSQGPLHYGYTF. The CDR3 DNA is TGTGCCAGCAGCCAAGGGCCTCTCCACTATGGCTACACCTTC.

This clone has more than one count but fewer than ten. This rearrangement joins TRBV2 to TRBJ1-6; D remains ambiguous. Between the trimmed V and J ends, which lost 2 bases and 7 bases, there was a span of 12 bases. Per germline, CDR1 SNHLY and CDR2 FYNNEI. CDR3 size: 15 residues. CDR3 coding DNA: TGTGCCAGCAGTGAAAGAACAGCCGCCAATTCACCCCTCCACTTT. Amino acids: CASSERTAANSPLHF.

A note on this clone: The sample contains more than one DNA sequence encoding this CDR3. J is TRBJ2-6 and V is TRBV18; the D is unclear. Trimming pared 9 bases from V and 0 bases from J, leaving 6 bases between. CDR3 length: 13 residues. The V gene's germline CDR1 is KGHSH and CDR2 LQKENI. The CDR3 is CASSPSGANVLTF. CDR3 DNA: TGTGCCAGTAGCCCCTCTGGGGCCAACGTCCTGACTTTC.

This rearrangement joins TRBV10-3 to TRBJ2-7; no definite D call. Between the trimmed V and J ends, which lost 1 base and 1 base, there was a span of 5 bases. The CDR3 spans 13 residues. The V gene's germline CDR1 is ENHRY and CDR2 SYGVKD. CDR3: CAISELISYEQYF. The CDR3 bases are TGTGCCATCAGTGAGTTGATATCCTACGAGCAGTACTTC.

V and J are TRBV5-1 and TRBJ2-6; D is unresolved. CDR1 is SGHRS, CDR2 YFSETQ, per germline. Trimming took off 5 bases at V and 1 base at J, with 1 base between the two ends. The CDR3 contains 12 residues. CDR3 region: CASRSGANVLTF. DNA of the CDR3: TGCGCCAGCAGATCTGGGGCCAACGTCCTGACTTTC.

This clone was detected a few times. V and J are TRBV7-9 and TRBJ1-1; no clear D gene. The CDR3 has 12 amino acids. Trimming removed 3 bases at V and 2 bases at J, with 4 bases between. Germline V lookup: CDR1 SEHNR, CDR2 FQNEAQ (reference sequence). The CDR3 bases are TGTGCCAGCAGCTTTACCAACACTGAAGCTTTCTTT. Translation gives CASSFTNTEAFF.

V gene TRBV24-1 combines with J gene TRBJ2-3; 8 nucleotides align to TRBD2. This CDR3 has 15 amino acids. The V and J ends lost 3 bases and 6 bases, in that order; junction bases with no gene match: 7. The germline gives CDR1 KGHDR, CDR2 SFDVKD. The CDR3 region is CATSDGGGPSDTQYF. CDR3 coding DNA: TGTGCCACCAGTGATGGCGGGGGGCCGAGCGATACGCAGTATTTT.